The entry below describes one T cell receptor beta chain. The target antigen is unknown. These data belong to a study of response to subunit inactivated influenza vaccine. General study results and limits: It was the authors' suggestion that each seasonal influenza vaccination recruits few new T cells.

The J segment lost 4 bases and the V segment lost 0 bases, leaving 5 bases of the junction unmatched. The CDR3 totals 16 residues. Germline CDR1 and CDR2: SGHDN and FVKESK. Using its own MiXCR run on the RT-PCR reads, TCRdb lists one record per CDR3 protein. This table holds 490,000 or so distinct CDR3 sequences, around 8% found once. The V and J genes are TRBV14 and TRBJ2-1; 8 bases align to TRBD2. The sequence was collected from a man between 50 and 69 years old who received an inactivated influenza vaccine. The sequencing used PBMCs from blood, collected roughly 24 months after vaccination. The CDR3 reads CASSQDRASGYNEQFF. The CDR3, as DNA: TGTGCCAGCAGCCAAGATCGGGCTAGCGGGTACAATGAGCAGTTCTTC.